This section outlines one T cell receptor (beta chain) sequence together with its context. The data derive from a study of blood T cell repertoires in COVID-19. Study information: Samples representing acute and convalescent COVID-19 were sourced from the United States, Italy and Spain. Sources were T cells, B-cell-depleted T cells, or PBMCs; the material itself was cDNA or gDNA.

Clones were sequenced by immunoSEQ multiplex PCR, and TCRdb holds only the in-frame ones, with some missing. Of 190,000 or so clones listed, about nine tenths are singletons. This CDR3 contains 17 residues. Germline V CDR1 and CDR2: SGHDN, FVKESK. V shed 0 bases, J shed 5 bases, and the junction held 6 bases outside the gene matches. Participants were placed into cohorts based on the clinical history they reported. The TCR was taken from a woman in her twenties or thirties who had recovered from COVID-19. The V gene is TRBV14, the J gene TRBJ2-1, with TRBD2 identical over 11 bases. Sequencing input: PBMCs or T cells enriched from blood (not recorded which). CDR3 coding DNA: TGTGCCAGCAGCCAAGACTGGGGACTAGCGGTCCACAATGAGCAGTTCTTC. It is translated as CASSQDWGLAVHNEQFF. The full variable domain, completed using reference TRBV14 and TRBJ2-1, is EAGVTQFPSHSVIEKGQTVTLRCDPISGHDNLYWYRRVMGKEIKFLLHFVKESKQDESGMPNNRFLAERTGGTYSTLKVQPAELEDSGVYFCASSQDWGLAVHNEQFFGPGTRLTVL.